The rows below give T cell receptor beta chains drawn from one sample of a study of OX40 agonist ivuxolimab in advanced cancers. Generated by immunoSEQ multiplex PCR, the TCRdb table keeps only in-frame clones and is missing some. The data show tens of thousands of clones, around 86% seen once. The sequences come from CD4+ or CD8+ T cells sorted from blood, collected in a trial of the OX40 agonist ivuxolimab. The receptors shown here come from an adult with an advanced solid tumor such as melanoma, head and neck, liver or kidney cancer. The CDR3 runs from the conserved cysteine through the conserved F or W. The D gene is left open where the match is weak. A clone size is listed for some rows: how often the clone was seen (once, few, many), or a class if it is expanded.

CASSGLAGAEDTQYF,TGTGCCAGCAGTGGACTAGCGGGAGCAGAAGATACGCAGTATTTT,TRBJ2-3,-,TRBD2,TRBV28
CASSIGAKGINLETQYF,TGTGCCAGCAGTATAGGGGCGAAGGGAATAAACCTAGAGACCCAGTACTTC,TRBJ2-5,-,-,TRBV28
CASSQDVQGTADTQYF,TGCGCCAGCAGCCAAGATGTCCAGGGGACGGCAGATACGCAGTATTTT,TRBJ2-3,-,-,TRBV4-3
CASSLQTGGYEQFF,TGTGCCAGCAGCTTACAGACAGGGGGGTATGAGCAGTTCTTC,TRBJ2-1,-,TRBD1,TRBV11-2
CASSLLRYNEQFF,TGTGCCAGCAGTTTACTCAGATACAATGAGCAGTTCTTC,TRBJ2-1,once,-,TRBV27
CASSFHLGGRSTDTQYF,TGTGCCAGCAGCTTCCACCTAGGGGGTCGGAGCACAGATACGCAGTATTTT,TRBJ2-3,-,-,TRBV7-9
CASGRGNQPQHF,TGTGCCAGTGGACGCGGGAATCAGCCCCAGCATTTT,TRBJ1-5,-,-,TRBV19
CASSLDGGNTEAFF,TGTGCCAGCAGCTTAGATGGGGGGAACACTGAAGCTTTCTTT,TRBJ1-1,once,-,TRBV7-9
CASGRELYNEQFF,TGTGCCAGTGGGAGGGAGCTCTACAATGAGCAGTTCTTC,TRBJ2-1,-,TRBD2,TRBV28
CASTLSGAGPRMQYF,TGTGCCAGCACCCTGAGCGGTGCGGGCCCGAGAATGCAGTATTTT,TRBJ2-3,-,-,TRBV5-4
CASSPPGLPSYNEQFF,TGTGCCAGCAGCCCCCCTGGGTTACCTTCCTACAATGAGCAGTTCTTC,TRBJ2-1,-,-,TRBV5-4
CASNTQPGGYGYTF,TGTGCCAGCAACACTCAACCGGGGGGCTATGGCTACACCTTC,TRBJ1-2,-,-,TRBV5-5
CATSPSRGARGELFF,TGTGCCACCAGCCCCTCCCGGGGGGCCCGCGGGGAGCTGTTTTTT,TRBJ2-2,few,-,TRBV15
CASSQGPRDSAQETQYF,TGCGCCAGCAGTCAAGGACCCCGGGACAGCGCCCAAGAGACCCAGTACTTC,TRBJ2-5,-,TRBD1,TRBV23-1
CASSAARQGGTEAFF,TGTGCCAGCAGCGCCGCCAGGCAGGGAGGCACTGAAGCTTTCTTT,TRBJ1-1,-,-,TRBV9
CASSNPGRTEAFF,TGCGCCAGCAGCAACCCAGGCCGCACTGAAGCTTTCTTT,TRBJ1-1,-,-,TRBV5-1
CSVASFSYNEQFF,TGCAGCGTTGCCTCCTTCTCCTACAATGAGCAGTTCTTC,TRBJ2-1,few,-,TRBV29-1
CASSFDRTIFSGNTIYF,TGTGCCAGCAGCTTCGACAGGACTATCTTCTCTGGAAACACCATATATTTT,TRBJ1-3,-,-,TRBV7-9
CASSYGTVQFF,TGCGCCAGCAGTTACGGGACTGTGCAGTTCTTC,TRBJ2-1,-,-,TRBV10-2
CASSVDGVSSYEQYF,TGTGCCAGCAGCGTAGATGGGGTGAGCTCCTACGAGCAGTACTTC,TRBJ2-7,-,-,TRBV9
CASSLGGRPNTEAFF,TGTGCCAGCAGCTTAGGTGGCAGGCCGAACACTGAAGCTTTCTTT,TRBJ1-1,-,-,TRBV7-8
CASSFSASNQPQHF,TGTGCCAGCAGCTTCAGTGCCTCCAATCAGCCCCAGCATTTT,TRBJ1-5,few,-,TRBV28
CASSTDSNQPQHF,TGTGCCAGTAGTACGGATAGCAATCAGCCCCAGCATTTT,TRBJ1-5,-,-,TRBV19
CASSPTSSYEQYF,TGTGCCAGCAGCCCTACAAGTTCCTACGAGCAGTACTTC,TRBJ2-7,-,-,TRBV5-6
CASSLDGGDQPQHF,TGTGCCAGCAGCTTAGATGGCGGGGATCAGCCCCAGCATTTT,TRBJ1-5,-,-,TRBV7-2
CASSFLAGNTDTQYF,TGTGCCAGCAGCTTTCTAGCGGGTAACACAGATACGCAGTATTTT,TRBJ2-3,-,TRBD2,TRBV7-6
CASSQDMGFGLYEQYF,TGCGCCAGCAGCCAAGATATGGGGTTTGGCCTCTACGAGCAGTACTTC,TRBJ2-7,once,-,TRBV4-3
CASSYLEGAGTEAFF,TGTGCCAGCAGTTACTTAGAGGGGGCGGGAACTGAAGCTTTCTTT,TRBJ1-1,-,TRBD1,TRBV6-5
CASSGRSTEAFF,TGCGCCAGCTCAGGGAGGAGCACTGAAGCTTTCTTT,TRBJ1-1,-,-,TRBV10-2
CAPTGANTGELFF,TGTGCCCCTACAGGAGCTAACACCGGGGAGCTGTTTTTT,TRBJ2-2,-,-,TRBV21-1
CASSWPNTEAFF,TGTGCCAGTAGTTGGCCGAACACTGAAGCTTTCTTT,TRBJ1-1,-,-,TRBV19
CAISDGTGEGYTF,TGTGCCATCAGTGACGGGACAGGGGAAGGCTACACCTTC,TRBJ1-2,few,TRBD1,TRBV10-3
CASRAGASYNEQFF,TGTGCCAGCAGGGCAGGGGCCTCCTACAATGAGCAGTTCTTC,TRBJ2-1,-,-,TRBV7-9
CASSISENNEQFF,TGTGCCAGTAGTATATCAGAGAACAATGAGCAGTTCTTC,TRBJ2-1,-,-,TRBV19
CASSKGGNQPQHF,TGTGCCAGCAGCAAAGGGGGGAATCAGCCCCAGCATTTT,TRBJ1-5,-,-,TRBV21-1
CASSGSYNEQFF,TGTGCCAGCAGCGGGTCCTACAATGAGCAGTTCTTC,TRBJ2-1,-,-,TRBV11-2
CASSEHSYTEAFF,TGTGCCAGCAGTGAACACAGTTACACTGAAGCTTTCTTT,TRBJ1-1,-,-,TRBV2
CASSLVAGAPWEQYF,TGTGCCAGCAGCTTAGTTGCGGGAGCCCCGTGGGAGCAGTACTTC,TRBJ2-7,many,TRBD2,TRBV7-8
CASSQEWNRLATNEKLFF,TGCGCCAGCAGCCAAGAGTGGAACAGGCTAGCAACTAATGAAAAACTGTTTTTT,TRBJ1-4,-,-,TRBV4-3
CASSEGQGFGTDTQYF,TGTGCCAGCAGTGAAGGGCAGGGTTTTGGGACAGATACGCAGTATTTT,TRBJ2-3,-,-,TRBV6-1
CASSLTGPTNEKLFF,TGTGCCAGCAGTCTCACAGGCCCAACTAATGAAAAACTGTTTTTT,TRBJ1-4,-,-,TRBV2
CASSPLDREGPWENEQFF,TGTGCCAGCAGTCCGCTGGACAGGGAGGGGCCATGGGAGAATGAGCAGTTCTTC,TRBJ2-1,-,-,TRBV28
CASSTRTGSSGNTIYF,TGTGCCAGCAGCACTAGGACAGGGAGCTCTGGAAACACCATATATTTT,TRBJ1-3,-,TRBD1,TRBV7-8
CASSAGTENIQYF,TGTGCCAGCAGCGCCGGGACAGAAAACATTCAGTACTTC,TRBJ2-4,-,TRBD1,TRBV5-6
CASSLAGSGNYGYTF,TGTGCCAGCAGCTTAGCGGGGTCAGGGAACTATGGCTACACCTTC,TRBJ1-2,-,-,TRBV7-8
CATSDSFNGYTF,TGTGCCACCTCGGATTCCTTTAATGGCTACACCTTC,TRBJ1-2,few,-,TRBV19
CASRAGGTGVFGYTF,TGTGCCAGCAGGGCGGGAGGGACAGGGGTTTTTGGCTACACCTTC,TRBJ1-2,-,TRBD1,TRBV2
CASSFGDKLFF,TGTGCCAGCAGCTTTGGGGATAAACTGTTTTTT,TRBJ1-4,-,-,TRBV5-6
CASTFSGSAYNEQFF,TGTGCCAGCACCTTTAGCGGGAGTGCTTACAATGAGCAGTTCTTC,TRBJ2-1,-,TRBD2,TRBV7-8
CASSQWDTSSEVTQYF,TGTGCCAGCAGTCAGTGGGACACCAGTTCGGAAGTGACCCAGTACTTC,TRBJ2-5,-,-,TRBV28
CASSYSGYNEQFF,TGTGCCAGCAGTTACTCGGGATACAATGAGCAGTTCTTC,TRBJ2-1,-,-,TRBV6-5
CASSLTGGQETQYF,TGTGCCAGCAGCCTTACAGGGGGCCAAGAGACCCAGTACTTC,TRBJ2-5,once,TRBD1,TRBV9
CASSSLGTATNEKLFF,TGTGCCAGCAGTTCCCTGGGGACAGCAACTAATGAAAAACTGTTTTTT,TRBJ1-4,-,TRBD1,TRBV27
CASSWTSNQPQHF,TGTGCCAGCAGTTGGACAAGCAATCAGCCCCAGCATTTT,TRBJ1-5,-,-,TRBV2
CASSLVAGAYNEQFF,TGTGCCAGCAGTCTGGTAGCGGGGGCCTACAATGAGCAGTTCTTC,TRBJ2-1,-,TRBD2,TRBV27
CASSLGGLAGETQYF,TGTGCCAGCAGCTTAGGGGGACTAGCGGGGGAGACCCAGTACTTC,TRBJ2-5,-,TRBD2,TRBV7-2
CAISDLGDYEQFF,TGTGCCATCAGTGATCTCGGGGATTATGAGCAGTTCTTC,TRBJ2-1,-,-,TRBV10-3
CASSVGTEAFF,TGTGCCAGCAGTGTAGGCACTGAAGCTTTCTTT,TRBJ1-1,once,-,TRBV2
CASGTQGAKSNYGYTF,TGTGCCAGCGGCACACAGGGGGCAAAATCTAACTATGGCTACACCTTC,TRBJ1-2,-,TRBD1,TRBV2
CSVEDLGGSYNEQFF,TGCAGCGTTGAAGATCTGGGAGGGTCCTACAATGAGCAGTTCTTC,TRBJ2-1,-,TRBD2,TRBV29-1